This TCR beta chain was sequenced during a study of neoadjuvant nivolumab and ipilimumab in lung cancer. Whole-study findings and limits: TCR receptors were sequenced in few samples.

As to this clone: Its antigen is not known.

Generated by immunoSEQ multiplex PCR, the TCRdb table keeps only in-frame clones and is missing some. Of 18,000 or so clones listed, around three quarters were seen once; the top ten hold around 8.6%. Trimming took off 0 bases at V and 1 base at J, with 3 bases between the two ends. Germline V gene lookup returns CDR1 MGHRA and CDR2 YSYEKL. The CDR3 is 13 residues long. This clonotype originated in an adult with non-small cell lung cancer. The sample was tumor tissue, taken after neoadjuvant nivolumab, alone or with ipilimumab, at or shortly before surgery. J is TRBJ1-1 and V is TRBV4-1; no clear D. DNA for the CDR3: TGCGCCAGCAGCCAAGAACCGAACACTGAAGCTTTCTTT. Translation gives CASSQEPNTEAFF.